These 23 T cell receptor beta chains share one sample of origin, sequenced in a study of cytotoxic CD8 clonotypes in ibrutinib-treated CLL. Method: immunoSEQ multiplex PCR; TCRdb's copy keeps in-frame clones and lacks some. The top ten clones hold approximately 15% of a sample with roughly 250,000 clones, around 70% of them seen once. Sequenced material: PBMCs, taken after 24 months of ibrutinib treatment. The receptor source for this set is a human donor with chronic lymphocytic leukemia.

The J gene is TRBJ2-7, the V gene TRBV29-1; 8 nucleotides align to TRBD1. Germline CDR1 and CDR2: SQVTM and ANQGSEA. Trimming cost V 0 bases and J 6 bases; bases outside gene matches: 7. The CDR3 sequence is 14 residues long. The CDR3 region is CSVEDQGAWGEQYF. CDR3 DNA: TGCAGCGTTGAAGATCAGGGGGCGTGGGGCGAGCAGTACTTC.

This clone was found a few times. V is TRBV6-6 and J is TRBJ2-7; D possibly corresponds to TRBD1 (5 bases). The CDR3 runs 15 residues. The germline gives CDR1 MNHNY, CDR2 SVGAGI (reference sequence). The V end was cut by 1 base, the J end by 4 bases, with 14 bases between. In DNA, the CDR3 is TGTGCCAGCAGTTACTTAACAGGAGCGCGATACGAGCAGTACTTC. It encodes CASSYLTGARYEQYF.

The chain employs TRBV30 and TRBJ1-1, with D possibly matching TRBD1 (6 bases). Per the germline V gene, CDR1 is GTSNPN and CDR2 is SVGIG (reference sequence). The germline V and J ends were trimmed by 6 bases and 2 bases, with 13 bases remaining between them. The CDR3 covers 13 residues. For the CDR3, the DNA is TGTGCCTGCATACAGACAGGAAACACTGAAGCTTTCTTT. Residues: CACIQTGNTEAFF.

The chain employs TRBV4-1 and TRBJ2-1; possible D gene TRBD1, 6 bases. CDR3 length: 14 amino acids. The V and J ends lost 3 bases and 9 bases respectively, with 15 bases between them. The germline V gene encodes CDR1 MGHRA and CDR2 YSYEKL. The CDR3 nucleotides read TGCGCCAGCAGCCAGGGTTTGACAGGCGTTGAGCAGTTCTTC. Amino acids: CASSQGLTGVEQFF.

The chain employs TRBV25-1 and TRBJ1-1; D may be TRBD1 (5 bases). Trimming cost V 10 bases and J 1 base, with 7 bases left between them. Germline V gene data show CDR1 as MGHDK and CDR2 as SYGVNS. The CDR3 runs 11 residues. CDR3 region: CAKGRNTEAFF. The CDR3 coding sequence is TGTGCCAAGGGACGGAACACTGAAGCTTTCTTT.

The V gene is TRBV28, the J gene TRBJ2-1; no clear D. The V and J ends lost 3 bases and 6 bases respectively, with 15 bases between them. The CDR3 totals 15 residues. CDR1 MDHEN and CDR2 SYDVKM come from the germline V gene. The CDR3 here is CASSLEPFTPNEQFF. The CDR3 coding sequence is TGTGCCAGCAGTTTGGAACCATTCACCCCCAATGAGCAGTTCTTC.

The rearrangement joins TRBV9 to TRBJ2-5; 7 positions agree with TRBD2. The CDR3 sequence is 14 residues long. The V segment lost 4 bases and the J segment 0 bases; nucleotides outside the gene matches: 3. Germline V lookup: CDR1 SGDLS, CDR2 YYNGEE. The CDR3 spells CASSIGTNQETQYF. The CDR3 DNA follows: TGTGCCAGCAGCATTGGGACTAACCAAGAGACCCAGTACTTC.

This sequence joins TRBV7-3 and TRBJ2-2; 9 bases match TRBD2. The CDR3 extends over 13 amino acids. After removal of 8 bases from V and 5 bases from J, the junction contained 3 bases not matched to a gene. Looked up from germline, CDR1 is SGHTA and CDR2 is FQGTGA. The CDR3 protein is CASGLAGTGELFF. The CDR3 DNA sequence: TGTGCCAGCGGGCTAGCGGGAACCGGGGAGCTGTTTTTT. The full variable domain, completed using reference TRBV7-3 and TRBJ2-2, is GAGVSQTPSNKVTEKGKYVELRCDPISGHTALYWYRQSLGQGPEFLIYFQGTGAADDSGLPNDRFFAVRPEGSVSTLKIQRTERGDSAVYLCASGLAGTGELFFGEGSRLTVL.

Worth noting for this clone: A read error may produce the germline difference seen at one junction end. This sequence joins TRBV27 and TRBJ1-1; D remains ambiguous. Germline values: CDR1 MNHEY, CDR2 SMNVEV (reference sequence). This CDR3 spans 14 amino acids. CDR3 sequence reads: CASSLSRMNIEAFF. The CDR3 DNA reads as TGTGCCAGCAGTTTATCACGAATGAACATTGAAGCTTTCTTT.

This chain connects TRBV30 to TRBJ1-2; D is perhaps TRBD1 (6 bases). The CDR3 totals 13 residues. The germline V and J ends were trimmed by 2 bases and 2 bases, with 9 bases remaining between them. Germline values: CDR1 GTSNPN, CDR2 SVGIG (reference sequence). The CDR3 loop is CAWSPGQNYGYTF. Here the CDR3 DNA reads TGTGCCTGGAGTCCTGGACAGAACTATGGCTACACCTTC.

The J gene is TRBJ2-2, the V gene TRBV27; D remains ambiguous. V was shortened by 2 bases and J by 0 bases, with 7 bases between the two germline ends. This CDR3 has 15 residues. Germline CDR1 MNHEY, CDR2 SMNVEV (reference sequence). CDR3 DNA sequence: TGTGCCAGCAGTTTAACCCGGTCGAACACCGGGGAGCTGTTTTTT. Protein sequence: CASSLTRSNTGELFF.

This clone was seen more than once but under ten times. The chain employs TRBV30 and TRBJ1-4, with D maybe TRBD1 (5 bases). This CDR3 region has 14 residues. Germline V gene data show CDR1 as GTSNPN and CDR2 as SVGIG (reference sequence). V was trimmed by 0 bases and J by 7 bases, leaving 12 bases between them. The CDR3 sequence: CAWSVPGGGEKLFF. In nucleotides, the CDR3 is TGTGCCTGGAGTGTCCCGGGGGGTGGTGAAAAACTGTTTTTT.

The rearrangement uses TRBV5-1 and TRBJ2-1; no reliable D call. Germline CDR1 and CDR2: SGHRS and YFSETQ. The CDR3 runs to 12 residues. V was pared by 0 bases and J by 10 bases, with 8 bases between. This CDR3 is CASSLAGYEQFF. DNA of the CDR3: TGCGCCAGCAGCTTGGCGGGTTACGAGCAGTTCTTC. The full variable domain, in which reference TRBV5-1 and TRBJ2-1 provide the parts outside the CDR3, is KAGVTQTPRYLIKTRGQQVTLSCSPISGHRSVSWYQQTPGQGLQFLFEYFSETQRNKGNFPGRFSGRQFSNSRSEMNVSTLELGDSALYLCASSLAGYEQFFGPGTRLTVL.

The chain uses TRBV5-4 and TRBJ1-2, with D uncertain. CDR1 is SGHNT and CDR2 is YYREEE in the germline V gene (reference sequence). This CDR3 is 12 amino acids long. Trimming stripped 6 bases from V and 2 bases from J, with 8 bases between. CDR3 nucleotide sequence: TGTGCCAGCACCGCGGACAACTATGGCTACACCTTC. This codes for CASTADNYGYTF.

The V call is TRBV18, the J call TRBJ1-1; no firm D call. The germline V gene has CDR1 KGHSH and CDR2 LQKENI. The CDR3 contains 13 residues. Between the trimmed V and J ends, which lost 3 bases and 0 bases, there was a span of 5 bases. CDR3 nucleotide sequence: TGTGCCAGCTCACCTATTATGAACACTGAAGCTTTCTTT. Its translation is CASSPIMNTEAFF.

V gene TRBV2 combines with J gene TRBJ1-1; D gene ambiguous. CDR1 SNHLY and CDR2 FYNNEI come from the germline V gene. V was shortened by 7 bases and J by 2 bases, with 8 bases between the two germline ends. This CDR3 region has 12 residues. The CDR3 bases are TGTGCCAGCAACGGTGACAACACTGAAGCTTTCTTT. Amino acid sequence: CASNGDNTEAFF. Supplemented by reference TRBV2 and TRBJ1-1, the full variable domain reads EPEVTQTPSHQVTQMGQEVILRCVPISNHLYFYWYRQILGQKVEFLVSFYNNEISEKSEIFDDQFSVERPDGSNFTLKIRSTKLEDSAMYFCASNGDNTEAFFGQGTRLTVV.

The rearrangement links TRBV6-1 to TRBJ2-1, with D perhaps assigned TRBD1 or TRBD2 (5 bases each). CDR1 MNHNS and CDR2 SASEGT come from the germline V gene. V was cut by 7 bases and J by 8 bases, with 15 bases left in between. This CDR3 contains 13 residues. DNA for the CDR3: TGTGCCAGCACCCACCCGAAGGGACATGAGCAGTTCTTC. Encoded protein: CASTHPKGHEQFF.

This chain joins TRBV7-2 and TRBJ2-7; 9 nucleotides agree with TRBD2. CDR1 is SGHTA, CDR2 FQGNSA, per germline. With V trimmed by 2 bases and J by 5 bases, 13 bases remained unmatched. The CDR3 has 17 amino acids. The CDR3 is CASSLSPAQREVHEQYF. The CDR3 DNA reads TGTGCCAGCAGCTTATCCCCAGCTCAGCGGGAGGTGCACGAGCAGTACTTC. The full variable domain, completed using reference TRBV7-2 and TRBJ2-7, is GAGVSQSPSNKVTEKGKDVELRCDPISGHTALYWYRQSLGQGLEFLIYFQGNSAPDKSGLPSDRFSAERTGGSVSTLTIQRTQQEDSAVYLCASSLSPAQREVHEQYFGPGTRLTVT.

This clone was counted a single time. The chain joins TRBV5-1 to TRBJ2-1, with 11 positions matching TRBD2. Losses at the gene ends were 3 bases for V and 6 bases for J; bases not matched to a gene: 8. There are 16 residues in the CDR3. Germline V CDR1 and CDR2: SGHRS, YFSETQ. CDR3 nucleotides: TGCGCCAGCAGCTCGATTAGCGGGAGGGCTGGCAATGAGCAGTTCTTC. It specifies CASSSISGRAGNEQFF.

The chain carries TRBV5-1 and TRBJ2-1; 10 bases fit TRBD1. This CDR3 comprises 17 residues. Looked up from germline, CDR1 is SGHRS and CDR2 is YFSETQ. The junction had 11 bases not matched to a gene; V was cut back by 2 bases and J by 6 bases. CDR3 sequence reads: CASSFVRGTGEINEQFF. The DNA of the CDR3 is TGCGCCAGCAGCTTCGTCCGCGGGACAGGGGAAATCAATGAGCAGTTCTTC.

The rearrangement joins TRBV7-9 to TRBJ2-3, with 9 bases matching TRBD2. Germline CDR1 SEHNR, CDR2 FQNEAQ (reference sequence). With V trimmed by 5 bases and J by 4 bases, 16 bases remained unmatched. The CDR3 sequence is 18 residues long. CDR3 protein: CASSPRGGGGGVPDTQYF. The CDR3 DNA reads TGTGCCAGCAGCCCCCGGGGCGGCGGGGGGGGAGTACCAGATACGCAGTATTTT.

The chain recombines TRBV7-3 with TRBJ2-7, with D perhaps TRBD2 (5 bases). There are 15 residues in the CDR3. Germline CDR1 SGHTA, CDR2 FQGTGA. V shed 2 bases and J shed 2 bases, with 13 bases lying between them. The CDR3 nucleotides are TGTGCCAGCAGCTTACGGACTGCCTATGCCTACGAGCAGTACTTC. Translation: CASSLRTAYAYEQYF.

The chain joins TRBV19 to TRBJ1-5; the D gene is possibly TRBD1 (5 bases). Trimming cost V 2 bases and J 5 bases, with 10 bases left between them. The germline V gene encodes CDR1 LNHDA and CDR2 SQIVND (reference sequence). This CDR3 is 14 amino acids long. The CDR3 region is CASSINGDDQPQHF. As DNA, the CDR3 is TGTGCCAGTAGTATAAATGGGGACGATCAGCCCCAGCATTTT.